The rows below give T cell receptor beta chains drawn from one sample of a study of cytomegalovirus exposure and HLA in healthy donors. The method was immunoSEQ multiplex PCR; TCRdb's version includes in-frame clones alone and lacks a portion of them. The sample lists 130,000 to 150,000 clones, about 74% occurring once. Sequenced input: PBMCs. These receptors all come from a man aged 18-30 years in good health and CMV-seropositive. The CDR3 runs from the conserved cysteine through the conserved F or W. The D gene is left open where the match is weak. Rows may omit the clone size; those that give it use once, few, many or a size class.

abundance | j_gene | d_gene | v_gene | CDR3nt | CDR3aa
. | TRBJ1-5 | . | TRBV5-8 | TGTGCCAGCAGCGGCGGGGGGCTCGGACAGCCCCAGCATTTT | CASSGGGLGQPQHF
. | TRBJ2-2 | . | TRBV5-1 | TGCGCCAGCAGCTTGGCAATAGGAGGGGCCACCGGGGAGCTGTTTTTT | CASSLAIGGATGELFF
few | TRBJ2-1 | TRBD1 | TRBV5-1 | TGCGCCAGCGGACAGGATAGAAGGTCGGGCAATGAGCAGTTCTTC | CASGQDRRSGNEQFF
few | TRBJ1-2 | TRBD1 | TRBV4-1 | TGCGCCAGCAGCCAAGAAAGGGACAGGCTAGCTGGCGGCTACACCTTC | CASSQERDRLAGGYTF
. | TRBJ1-2 | TRBD1 | TRBV18 | TGTGCCAGCTCACCACCAGGGGGCGCCTATGGCTACACCTTC | CASSPPGGAYGYTF
. | TRBJ2-7 | . | TRBV27 | TGTGCCAGCAGAGTCTCCCGACAGGACCCAACCTACGAGCAGTACTTC | CASRVSRQDPTYEQYF
. | TRBJ2-7 | . | TRBV7-2 | TGTGCCAGCAGCTTAGGCCAGGGAGGCTACGAGCAGTACTTC | CASSLGQGGYEQYF
. | TRBJ1-1 | . | TRBV7-9 | TGTGCCAGCAGCTTAGCGAGGATGAACACTGAAGCTTTCTTT | CASSLARMNTEAFF
. | TRBJ2-3 | TRBD2 | TRBV5-4 | TGTGCCAGCAGCTCGGGACTAGCGGGGGGGCCTAGCACAGATACGCAGTATTTT | CASSSGLAGGPSTDTQYF
. | TRBJ1-3 | TRBD1 | TRBV5-1 | TGCGCCAGCAGCTACACAGGGGGCCCTGGAAACACCATATATTTT | CASSYTGGPGNTIYF
. | TRBJ1-1 | . | TRBV28 | TGTGCCAGCAGTACCCCCATCGGAGCTTTCTTT | CASSTPIGAFF
. | TRBJ2-2 | . | TRBV7-9 | TGTTCCAGCAGCTTCCATACCGGGGAGCTGTTTTTT | CSSSFHTGELFF